The T cell receptor beta chain described here comes from a study of blood T cell repertoires in COVID-19. Study-wide context: Italy, Spain and the United States were the sources of the convalescent and acute COVID-19 samples. The analysed material was cDNA or gDNA that came from T cells, B-cell-depleted T cells, or PBMCs.

CDR1 is GTSNPN and CDR2 is SVGIG in the germline V gene (reference sequence). This CDR3 comprises 13 residues. The ends were cut back, 0 bases at V and 3 bases at J, with 8 bases in the middle. Measured with immunoSEQ multiplex PCR; TCRdb has only the in-frame clones, and not every one. This sample has about 40,000 clones; around 77% occur once, and the top ten carry 35% to 45%. The J gene is TRBJ1-2, the V gene TRBV30, with D possibly TRBD1 on 6 matching bases. The TCR comes from an elderly man with active or convalescent COVID-19. The sample comprised peripheral blood. This CDR3 reads CAWSVQGYYGYTF. The CDR3 DNA reads as TGTGCCTGGAGTGTACAGGGATACTATGGCTACACCTTC.